This section outlines one T cell receptor beta chain sequence together with its context. Its antigen is unknown. The data were obtained in a study of cytomegalovirus exposure and HLA in healthy donors. The germline V gene encodes CDR1 SGHAT and CDR2 FQNNGV. V lost 0 bases, J lost 5 bases, and 11 bases lay in between. This CDR3 comprises 14 residues. General study points: Roughly even sequencing depth across donors was the assumption behind the presence/absence analyses. HLA allele associations emerged for around 16,000 TCR beta sequences in a later analysis, at 0.05 false discovery rate. Analyzed later, most CMV-associated TCR beta chains appeared HLA-restricted.

With 60 Vbeta and 13 Jbeta primers, the PCR was carried out. Sequencing used immunoSEQ multiplex PCR; TCRdb keeps in-frame clones, though not all of them. The sample table includes 55,000 to 75,000 clones. The receptor was isolated from a male donor in good health and CMV-seronegative. The chain is built from TRBV11-2 and TRBJ2-7; possibly TRBD2 for D (5 bases). The specimen was PBMCs. This CDR3 is CASSLDTLGDEQYF. The CDR3 nucleotides read TGTGCCAGCAGCTTAGACACCCTCGGGGACGAGCAGTACTTC.